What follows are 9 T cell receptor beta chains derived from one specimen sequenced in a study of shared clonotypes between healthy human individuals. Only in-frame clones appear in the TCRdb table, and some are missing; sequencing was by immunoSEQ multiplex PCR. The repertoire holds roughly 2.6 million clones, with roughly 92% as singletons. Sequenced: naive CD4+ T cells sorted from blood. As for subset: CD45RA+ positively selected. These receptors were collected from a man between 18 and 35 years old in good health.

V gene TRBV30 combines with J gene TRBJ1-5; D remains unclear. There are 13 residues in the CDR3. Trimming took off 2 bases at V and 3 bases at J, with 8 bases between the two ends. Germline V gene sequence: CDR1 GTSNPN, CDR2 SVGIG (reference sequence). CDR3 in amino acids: CAWSTAFNQPQHF. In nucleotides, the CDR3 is TGTGCCTGGAGTACTGCCTTCAATCAGCCCCAGCATTTT.

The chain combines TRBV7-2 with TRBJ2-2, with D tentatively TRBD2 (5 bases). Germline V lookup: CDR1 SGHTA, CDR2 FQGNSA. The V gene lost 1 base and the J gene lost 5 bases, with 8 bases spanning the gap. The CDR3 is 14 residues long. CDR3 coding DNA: TGTGCCAGCAGCTTAGAGGGAGATACCGGGGAGCTGTTTTTT. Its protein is CASSLEGDTGELFF.

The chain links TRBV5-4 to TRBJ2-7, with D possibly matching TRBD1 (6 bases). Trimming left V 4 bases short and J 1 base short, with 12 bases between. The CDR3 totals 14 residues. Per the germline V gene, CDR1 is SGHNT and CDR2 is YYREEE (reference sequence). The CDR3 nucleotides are TGTGCCAGCAGCCCCCAAGGGGGATCCTACGAGCAGTACTTC. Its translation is CASSPQGGSYEQYF.

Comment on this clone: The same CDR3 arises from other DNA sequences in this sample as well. CDR3 in amino acids: CASRLTYEQYF. In DNA, the CDR3 is TGTGCCAGCCGCCTGACCTACGAGCAGTACTTC. The chain carries TRBV2 and TRBJ2-7; no firm D call. The germline CDR1 and CDR2 sequences are SNHLY and FYNNEI. This CDR3 is built from 11 residues. The V gene lost 8 bases and the J gene lost 2 bases, with 7 bases spanning the gap.

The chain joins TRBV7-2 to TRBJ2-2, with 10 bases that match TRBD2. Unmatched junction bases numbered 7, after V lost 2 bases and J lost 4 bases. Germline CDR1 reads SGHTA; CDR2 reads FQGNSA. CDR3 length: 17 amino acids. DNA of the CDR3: TGTGCCAGCAGCTTAAGCGGGAGGGCCTCGGCCACCGGGGAGCTGTTTTTT. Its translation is CASSLSGRASATGELFF.

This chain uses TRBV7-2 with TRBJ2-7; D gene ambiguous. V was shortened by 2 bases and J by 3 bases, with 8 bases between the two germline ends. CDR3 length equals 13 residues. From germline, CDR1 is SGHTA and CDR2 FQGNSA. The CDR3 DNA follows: TGTGCCAGCAGCTTACTAGTTGACTACGAGCAGTACTTC. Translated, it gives CASSLLVDYEQYF.

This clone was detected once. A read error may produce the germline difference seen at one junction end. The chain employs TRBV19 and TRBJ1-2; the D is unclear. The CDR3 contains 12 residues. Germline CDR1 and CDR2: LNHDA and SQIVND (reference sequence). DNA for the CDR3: TGTGCCAGTAGTTCTATAGTTCAGATACTAAACTTC. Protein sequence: CASSSIVQILNF.

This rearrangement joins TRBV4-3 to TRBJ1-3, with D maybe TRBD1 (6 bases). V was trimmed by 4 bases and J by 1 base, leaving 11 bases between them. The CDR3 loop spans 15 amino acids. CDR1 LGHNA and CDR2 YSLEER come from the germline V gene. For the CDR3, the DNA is TGCGCCAGCAGCCCTAAGGGGGGTTCTGGAAACACCATATATTTT. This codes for CASSPKGGSGNTIYF.

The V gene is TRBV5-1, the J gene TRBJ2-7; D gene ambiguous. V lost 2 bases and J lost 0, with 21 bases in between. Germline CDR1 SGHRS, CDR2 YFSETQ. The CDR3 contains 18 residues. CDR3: CASSLGRGIQLSSYEQYF. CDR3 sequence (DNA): TGCGCCAGCAGCTTAGGACGAGGTATCCAATTGAGCTCCTACGAGCAGTACTTC.